The next 5 T cell receptor beta chains were all read from a single sample in a study of Ad26.COV2.S vaccination and SARS-CoV-2 variants. The treatment: 15 to 20 received Ad26.COV2.S at low or high dose, single or two shots; roughly five received placebo; per-sample allocation not given. On day 63 after the first injection, vaccine and placebo recipients gave samples. Sequenced by immunoSEQ multiplex PCR; TCRdb stores in-frame clones only, minus some. The table shows some 300,000 clones, with 86% occurring only once. The source material was peripheral blood, sampled in a trial of Ad26.COV2.S vaccine versus placebo. These receptor sequences come from a person between 18 and 59 years old who received the Ad26.COV2.S COVID-19 vaccine or a placebo.

Concerning this clone: The same CDR3 also results from other DNA sequences found in this sample. The J gene is TRBJ1-2, the V gene TRBV18, with a weak D call TRBD1 (5 bases). This CDR3 is 14 amino acids long. Germline V gene data show CDR1 as KGHSH and CDR2 as LQKENI. V gave up 0 bases and J gave up 3 bases, with 8 bases separating them. This CDR3 is CASSPPGADYGYTF. CDR3 nucleotides: TGTGCCAGCTCACCACCAGGGGCAGACTATGGCTACACCTTC.

The chain is built from TRBV7-9 and TRBJ2-7, with 8 bases identical to TRBD1. Germline trimming cut 3 bases from V and 2 bases from J; bases unmatched to any gene: 3. The CDR3 is 14 amino acids. Germline V gene data show CDR1 as SEHNR and CDR2 as FQNEAQ (reference sequence). The CDR3 reads CASSFRQGTYEQYF. The CDR3 coding sequence is TGTGCCAGCAGCTTCCGACAGGGGACCTACGAGCAGTACTTC. Together with reference TRBV7-9 and TRBJ2-7, the CDR3 gives the full variable domain: DTGVSQNPRHKITKRGQNVTFRCDPISEHNRLYWYRQTLGQGPEFLTYFQNEAQLEKSRLLSDRFSAERPKGSFSTLEIQRTEQGDSAMYLCASSFRQGTYEQYFGPGTRLTVT.

The chain employs TRBV15 and TRBJ2-3; 11 bases line up with TRBD2. This CDR3 is 16 amino acids long. Unmatched junction bases numbered 11, after V lost 1 base and J lost 11 bases. CDR1 and CDR2 (germline): LNHNV, YYDKDF (reference sequence). The CDR3 DNA reads as TGTGCCACCAGCAGAGGGGCTAGCGGGGGGTGGCAGAGGCAGTATTTT. It yields the protein CATSRGASGGWQRQYF.

This sequence joins TRBV14 and TRBJ2-1, with 11 bases that match TRBD1. The V gene's germline CDR1 is SGHDN and CDR2 FVKESK. V was clipped by 3 bases and J by 7 bases; unmatched bases: 11. This CDR3 is built from 17 residues. The CDR3 region has the DNA TGTGCCAGCAGCCATGGACTCCGGGACAGGGGGAAGAATGAGCAGTTCTTC. The encoded protein is CASSHGLRDRGKNEQFF.

The gene calls are TRBV6-2 or TRBV6-3 and TRBJ2-1, with D possibly being TRBD2 (6 bases). V was clipped by 4 bases and J by 2 bases, with 12 bases between them. Germline loops: CDR1 MNHEY, CDR2 SVGEGT. There are 15 residues in the CDR3. For the CDR3, the DNA is TGTGCCAGCAGTTCGACGGGACTTGCCTACAATGAGCAGTTCTTC. Residues: CASSSTGLAYNEQFF.